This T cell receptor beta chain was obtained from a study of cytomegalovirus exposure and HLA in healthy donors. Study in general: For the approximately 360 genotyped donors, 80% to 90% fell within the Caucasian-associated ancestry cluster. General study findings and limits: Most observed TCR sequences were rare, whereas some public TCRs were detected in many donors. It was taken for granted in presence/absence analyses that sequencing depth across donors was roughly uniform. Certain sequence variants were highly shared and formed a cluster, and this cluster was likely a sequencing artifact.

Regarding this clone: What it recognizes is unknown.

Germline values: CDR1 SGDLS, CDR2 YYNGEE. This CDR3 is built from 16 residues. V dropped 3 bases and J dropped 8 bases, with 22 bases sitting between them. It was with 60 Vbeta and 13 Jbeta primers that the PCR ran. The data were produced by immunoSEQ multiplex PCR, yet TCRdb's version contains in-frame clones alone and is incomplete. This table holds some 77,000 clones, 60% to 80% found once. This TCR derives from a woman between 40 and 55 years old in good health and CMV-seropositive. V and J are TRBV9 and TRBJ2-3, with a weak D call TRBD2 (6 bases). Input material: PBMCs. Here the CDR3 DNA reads TGTGCCAGCAGCGGTGTTGGCGGCGGGGATGTTGGTACGCAGTATTTT. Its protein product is CASSGVGGGDVGTQYF.